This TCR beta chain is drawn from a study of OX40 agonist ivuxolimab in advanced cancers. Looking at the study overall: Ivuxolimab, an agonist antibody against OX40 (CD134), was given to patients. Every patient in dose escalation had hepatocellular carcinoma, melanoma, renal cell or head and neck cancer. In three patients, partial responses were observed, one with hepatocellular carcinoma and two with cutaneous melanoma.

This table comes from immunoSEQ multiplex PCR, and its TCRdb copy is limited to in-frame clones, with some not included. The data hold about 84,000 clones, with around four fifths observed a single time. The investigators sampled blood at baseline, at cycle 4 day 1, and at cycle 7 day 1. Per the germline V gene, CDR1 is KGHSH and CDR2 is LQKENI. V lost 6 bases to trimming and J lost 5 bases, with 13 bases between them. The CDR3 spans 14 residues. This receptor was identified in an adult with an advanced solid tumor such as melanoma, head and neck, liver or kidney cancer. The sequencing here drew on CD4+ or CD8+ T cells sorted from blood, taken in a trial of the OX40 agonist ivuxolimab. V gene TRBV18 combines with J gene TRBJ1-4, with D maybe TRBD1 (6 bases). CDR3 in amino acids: CASSPGQKNEKLFF. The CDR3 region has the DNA TGTGCCAGCTCCCCGGGACAAAAAAATGAAAAACTGTTTTTT.